The 15 T cell receptor beta chains given below trace back to one sample, sequenced in a study of cytomegalovirus exposure and HLA in healthy donors. Use of 60 Vbeta and 13 Jbeta primers characterized the PCR. The table came from immunoSEQ multiplex PCR; TCRdb's copy has only in-frame clones and leaves some out. Among over 120,000 clones, 70% to 80% were seen once, and the ten largest hold 2% to 3%. The sample consisted of PBMCs. The receptors come from a woman between 18 and 29 years old in good health and CMV-seropositive.

The V and J genes are TRBV19 and TRBJ2-5; 10 bases agree with TRBD2. Germline V gives CDR1 LNHDA, CDR2 SQIVND (reference sequence). The CDR3 is 15 residues long. The V segment lost 4 bases and the J segment 1 base; nucleotides outside the gene matches: 3. In DNA form, the CDR3 reads TGTGCCAGTAGTAGGGAGCGGGGGGGCCAAGAGACCCAGTACTTC. Translating it yields CASSRERGGQETQYF.

The chain carries TRBV2 and TRBJ2-7, with D possibly TRBD1 on 5 matching bases. Germline V gene lookup returns CDR1 SNHLY and CDR2 FYNNEI. Trimming stripped 3 bases from V and 1 base from J, with 10 bases between. This CDR3 is built from 14 residues. This chain's CDR3 is CASSDRVGSYEQYF. CDR3 coding DNA: TGTGCCAGCAGTGACAGGGTGGGGTCCTACGAGCAGTACTTC.

This chain uses TRBV5-4 with TRBJ2-5; the match to TRBD2 covers 12 bases. Per germline, CDR1 SGHNT and CDR2 YYREEE (reference sequence). This CDR3 is built from 15 residues. V was clipped by 4 bases and J by 2 bases; unmatched bases: 3. This CDR3 is CASSLGLAGQETQYF. In nucleotides, the CDR3 is TGTGCCAGCAGCCTAGGACTAGCGGGGCAAGAGACCCAGTACTTC.

This sequence joins TRBV4-2 and TRBJ2-1; TRBD2 matches at 12 bases. Losses at the gene ends were 3 bases for V and 7 bases for J; bases not matched to a gene: 7. The CDR3 has 16 amino acids. Per the germline V gene, CDR1 is LGHNA and CDR2 is YNFKEQ. The CDR3 here is CASSHASGGAGNEQFF. The CDR3 DNA is TGTGCCAGCAGCCATGCTAGCGGGGGGGCAGGGAATGAGCAGTTCTTC.

V usage is TRBV30 and J usage is TRBJ1-1, with TRBD1 identical over 8 bases. The CDR3 extends over 14 amino acids. Losses at the gene ends were 7 bases for V and 1 base for J; bases not matched to a gene: 8. From germline, CDR1 is GTSNPN and CDR2 SVGIG (reference sequence). The CDR3 DNA reads as TGTGCCTCACGAAGACAGGGGACGAACACTGAAGCTTTCTTT. Its protein product is CASRRQGTNTEAFF.

The chain recombines TRBV4-1 with TRBJ2-4; D gene ambiguous. V lost 2 bases to trimming and J lost 0 bases, with 11 bases between them. This CDR3 contains 16 residues. CDR1 is MGHRA and CDR2 is YSYEKL in the germline V gene. The CDR3 loop is CASSQFLILAKNIQYF. The CDR3 coding sequence is TGCGCCAGCAGCCAATTCCTTATACTAGCCAAAAACATTCAGTACTTC.

The V gene is TRBV27, the J gene TRBJ1-4; possible D gene TRBD1, 6 bases. V was shortened by 6 bases and J by 8 bases, with 19 bases between the two germline ends. CDR3 length: 15 residues. CDR1 and CDR2 from the germline V gene are MNHEY and SMNVEV (reference sequence). CDR3 sequence reads: CASRPSGGGQEKLFF. The CDR3 coding sequence is TGTGCCAGCAGACCCTCGGGTGGGGGCCAAGAAAAACTGTTTTTT. Drawing the rest from reference TRBV27 and TRBJ1-4, the complete variable domain is EAQVTQNPRYLITVTGKKLTVTCSQNMNHEYMSWYRQDPGLGLRQIYYSMNVEVTDKGDVPEGYKVSRKEKRNFPLILESPSPNQTSLYFCASRPSGGGQEKLFFGSGTQLSVL.

The chain uses TRBV30 and TRBJ1-2; D call uncertain. The germline V gene encodes CDR1 GTSNPN and CDR2 SVGIG (reference sequence). The CDR3 totals 16 residues. V lost 0 bases and J 6 bases, leaving 20 bases between the germline ends. CDR3 region: CAWSVPEANRENGYTF. The CDR3 DNA is TGTGCCTGGAGTGTACCTGAGGCAAACCGGGAAAATGGCTACACCTTC.

This chain links TRBV19 with TRBJ1-3, with D possibly TRBD1 on 5 matching bases. The germline gives CDR1 LNHDA, CDR2 SQIVND (reference sequence). Trimming left V 7 bases short and J 2 bases short, with 12 bases between. There are 14 residues in the CDR3. CDR3: CASTHWGAGNTIYF. The DNA for the CDR3 is TGTGCCAGTACCCATTGGGGGGCTGGAAACACCATATATTTT. Based on the CDR3 plus reference TRBV19 and TRBJ1-3, the full variable domain is DGGITQSPKYLFRKEGQNVTLSCEQNLNHDAMYWYRQDPGQGLRLIYYSQIVNDFQKGDIAEGYSVSREKKESFPLTVTSAQKNPTAFYLCASTHWGAGNTIYFGEGSWLTVV.

The chain is built from TRBV7-2 and TRBJ1-1; 9 bases are shared with TRBD1. V dropped 7 bases and J dropped 2; count of bases not matched to a gene: 5. The germline CDR1 and CDR2 sequences are SGHTA and FQGNSA. This CDR3 region has 14 residues. CDR3 sequence (DNA): TGTGCCAGCAAGGGACAGGGCTATAACACTGAAGCTTTCTTT. Amino acid sequence: CASKGQGYNTEAFF.

This clone has more than one count but fewer than ten. The gene calls are TRBV6-6 and TRBJ2-5; 9 positions agree with TRBD1. This CDR3 contains 14 residues. CDR1 is MNHNY and CDR2 is SVGAGI in the germline V gene (reference sequence). V shed 2 bases, J shed 6 bases, and the junction held 4 bases outside the gene matches. The CDR3 is CASSYGTGKKTQYF. The CDR3 DNA is TGTGCCAGCAGTTACGGGACAGGGAAGAAGACCCAGTACTTC.

This clone turned up a few times. CDR3 loop: CASSQESPGDYEQYF. CDR3 DNA sequence: TGCGCCAGCAGCCAAGAATCCCCGGGGGATTACGAGCAGTACTTC. This rearrangement joins TRBV4-3 to TRBJ2-7; possible D gene TRBD2, 6 bases. V was shortened by 0 bases and J by 4 bases, with 13 bases between the two germline ends. This CDR3 comprises 15 residues. Germline CDR1 is LGHNA and CDR2 is YSLEER.

This clone came up once. The chain uses TRBV4-1 and TRBJ2-3, with D perhaps TRBD1 (5 bases). Trimming took 4 bases from V and 4 from J, leaving 12 bases between them. The CDR3 is made up of 14 amino acids. Germline V CDR1 and CDR2: MGHRA, YSYEKL. In DNA form, the CDR3 reads TGCGCCAGCAGCCCCTTCAGGGTCGCAGATACGCAGTATTTT. This sequence encodes CASSPFRVADTQYF.

The chain links TRBV2 to TRBJ1-5; 9 bases are shared with TRBD1. The CDR3 loop spans 14 amino acids. Germline-derived CDR1 and CDR2 are SNHLY and FYNNEI. V dropped 5 bases and J dropped 5; count of bases not matched to a gene: 4. Written as DNA, the CDR3 is TGTGCCAGCAGTCTGACAGGGGGTTATCAGCCCCAGCATTTT. It yields the protein CASSLTGGYQPQHF.

This clone has a single count. V and J are TRBV25-1 and TRBJ1-2; tentative D call: TRBD1 (5 bases). The CDR3 loop spans 14 amino acids. Germline V CDR1 and CDR2: MGHDK, SYGVNS. V was shortened by 3 bases and J by 4 bases, with 12 bases between the two germline ends. As DNA, the CDR3 is TGTGCCAGCAGTGATAAAGTGGACACCTATGGCTACACCTTC. Encoded protein: CASSDKVDTYGYTF.